The 24 T cell receptor beta chains listed next were all sequenced from one sample in a study of immune cell composition in non-small cell lung cancer. Measured with immunoSEQ multiplex PCR; TCRdb has only the in-frame clones, and not every one. The sample records under 5,000 clones, approximately 76% being singletons. What was sequenced was lung tumor tissue. The receptors here all came from a human donor with non-small cell lung cancer.

This clone has a single count. The rearrangement links TRBV9 to TRBJ2-2; 10 bases are a match to TRBD1. This CDR3 has 20 amino acids. Trimming removed 4 bases from V and 0 bases from J; junction bases left unmatched: 15. Germline assignment: CDR1 SGDLS and CDR2 YYNGEE. CDR3 sequence reads: CASSLGGRQGAHSNTGELFF. The CDR3 nucleotides are TGTGCCAGCAGCCTCGGGGGGAGACAGGGGGCGCATTCGAACACCGGGGAGCTGTTTTTT. The full variable domain, in which reference TRBV9 and TRBJ2-2 provide the parts outside the CDR3, is DSGVTQTPKHLITATGQRVTLRCSPRSGDLSVYWYQQSLDQGLQFLIQYYNGEERAKGNILERFSAQQFPDLHSELNLSSLELGDSALYFCASSLGGRQGAHSNTGELFFGEGSRLTVL.

The gene calls are TRBV21-1 and TRBJ1-5; the DNA was not compared with TRBD1, the D call given in the table. TRBV21-1 corresponds to a pseudogene. This CDR3 comprises 15 residues. CDR3 residues: CASSLERQPNQPQHF. In DNA, the CDR3 is TGTGCCAGCAGCCTCGAACGACAGCCGAATCAGCCCCAGCATTTT.

The V call is TRBV6-1, the J call TRBJ1-2, with 7 bases aligning to TRBD1. Germline-derived CDR1 and CDR2 are MNHNS and SASEGT. CDR3 size: 15 residues. The V segment lost 0 bases and the J segment 4 bases; nucleotides outside the gene matches: 5. The CDR3 sequence is CASSEALQGIYGYTF. Written as DNA, the CDR3 is TGTGCCAGCAGTGAAGCGCTACAGGGGATCTATGGCTACACCTTC.

The chain recombines TRBV7-9 with TRBJ1-4, with 10 bases fitting TRBD1. The CDR3 loop spans 15 amino acids. Germline assignment: CDR1 SEHNR and CDR2 FQNEAQ (reference sequence). The V segment lost 1 base and the J segment 8 bases; nucleotides outside the gene matches: 4. The CDR3 DNA reads TGTGCCAGCAGCTTAGGTGGGACAGGGGTCGAAAAACTGTTTTTT. Translation: CASSLGGTGVEKLFF. Drawing the rest from reference TRBV7-9 and TRBJ1-4, the complete variable domain is DTGVSQNPRHKITKRGQNVTFRCDPISEHNRLYWYRQTLGQGPEFLTYFQNEAQLEKSRLLSDRFSAERPKGSFSTLEIQRTEQGDSAMYLCASSLGGTGVEKLFFGSGTQLSVL.

The chain carries TRBV6-1 and TRBJ2-1; perhaps TRBD1 as D (5 bases). Looked up from germline, CDR1 is MNHNS and CDR2 is SASEGT. The CDR3 covers 12 residues. The germline V and J ends were trimmed by 2 bases and 8 bases, with 7 bases remaining between them. CDR3 coding DNA: TGTGCCAGCAGTGAAAGGGGCGATGAGCAGTTCTTC. Amino acid sequence: CASSERGDEQFF.

V is TRBV28 and J is TRBJ2-2, with D perhaps matching TRBD2 (5 bases). V lost 5 bases, J lost 1 base, and 8 bases lay in between. In germline, CDR1 is MDHEN, CDR2 SYDVKM. The CDR3 totals 14 residues. The CDR3 sequence: CASSLGGNTGELFF. CDR3 DNA: TGTGCCAGCAGTCTCGGAGGGAACACCGGGGAGCTGTTTTTT.

In nucleotides, the CDR3 is TGCGCCAGCAGCCAAGATCCAGGAGGGCCCACTGAAGCTTTCTTT. It encodes CASSQDPGGPTEAFF. The rearrangement uses TRBV4-3 and TRBJ1-1, with D unclear. The V gene lost 0 bases and the J gene lost 4 bases, with 12 bases spanning the gap. Looked up from germline, CDR1 is LGHNA and CDR2 is YSLEER. This CDR3 spans 15 amino acids.

The chain has TRBV5-4 and TRBJ2-4; 10 nucleotides align to TRBD2. The junction had 3 bases not matched to a gene; V was cut back by 2 bases and J by 7 bases. Germline V gives CDR1 SGHNT, CDR2 YYREEE (reference sequence). This CDR3 is built from 14 residues. The CDR3 loop is CASSLPSGGNIQYF. The CDR3 DNA follows: TGTGCCAGCAGCTTACCTAGCGGGGGCAACATTCAGTACTTC. Variable domain in full (rest from reference TRBV5-4 and TRBJ2-4): ETGVTQSPTHLIKTRGQQVTLRCSSQSGHNTVSWYQQALGQGPQFIFQYYREEENGRGNFPPRFSGLQFPNYSSELNVNALELDDSALYLCASSLPSGGNIQYFGAGTRLSVL.

This sequence joins TRBV30 and TRBJ2-1; 10 nucleotides align to TRBD2. The CDR3 sequence is 15 residues long. Unmatched junction bases numbered 3, after V lost 0 bases and J lost 4 bases. Germline-derived CDR1 and CDR2 are GTSNPN and SVGIG (reference sequence). For the CDR3, the DNA is TGTGCCTGGAGTGTAGCGGGGGGGCTGTACAATGAGCAGTTCTTC. Protein product: CAWSVAGGLYNEQFF.

This clone has more than one count but fewer than ten. The J gene is TRBJ1-3, the V gene TRBV6-1; no clear D gene. The germline CDR1 and CDR2 sequences are MNHNS and SASEGT. Trimming removed 11 bases at V and 4 bases at J, with 15 bases between. This CDR3 has 13 amino acids. CDR3 sequence (DNA): TGTGCCGGCCAGTTGGCCGAAGGAAACACCATATATTTT. Residues: CAGQLAEGNTIYF.

The V and J genes are TRBV19 and TRBJ2-1, with 8 bases matching TRBD2. The germline V gene encodes CDR1 LNHDA and CDR2 SQIVND (reference sequence). The V and J ends lost 6 bases and 8 bases, in that order; junction bases with no gene match: 12. The CDR3 sequence is 15 residues long. For the CDR3, the DNA is TGTGCCAGTAGGCCGGGACTAGGGTATGCCGATGAGCAGTTCTTC. Amino acid sequence: CASRPGLGYADEQFF.

This chain uses TRBV6-6 with TRBJ2-7; 7 nucleotides align to TRBD1. V shed 5 bases, J shed 2 bases, and the junction held 0 bases outside the gene matches. The CDR3 totals 12 residues. Germline V gene lookup returns CDR1 MNHNY and CDR2 SVGAGI (reference sequence). This CDR3 reads CASSGTAYEQYF. The CDR3 DNA is TGTGCCAGCAGTGGGACAGCCTACGAGCAGTACTTC.

The chain joins TRBV11-2 to TRBJ2-5, with a possible D match to TRBD1 (7 bases). Looked up from germline, CDR1 is SGHAT and CDR2 is FQNNGV. The CDR3 has 14 amino acids. V was trimmed by 0 bases and J by 4 bases, leaving 9 bases between them. In DNA form, the CDR3 reads TGTGCCAGCAGCTTAGAGCAGGGGGGAGAGACCCAGTACTTC. It encodes CASSLEQGGETQYF.

This chain links TRBV15 with TRBJ2-1, with D maybe TRBD2 (6 bases). This CDR3 comprises 17 residues. The germline V gene encodes CDR1 LNHNV and CDR2 YYDKDF (reference sequence). Deletions cut 0 bases from V and 3 bases from J, with 15 bases between. DNA of the CDR3: TGTGCCACCAGCAGAGATCCCGTTTTAGCGGTCTACAATGAGCAGTTCTTC. Protein product: CATSRDPVLAVYNEQFF. The variable domain in full, with the rest retrieved from reference TRBV15 and TRBJ2-1, is DAMVIQNPRYQVTQFGKPVTLSCSQTLNHNVMYWYQQKSSQAPKLLFHYYDKDFNNEADTPDNFQSRRPNTSFCFLDIRSPGLGDTAMYLCATSRDPVLAVYNEQFFGPGTRLTVL.

The gene calls are TRBV5-1 and TRBJ2-5, with no clear D. Germline CDR1 is SGHRS and CDR2 is YFSETQ. V lost 5 bases and J 5 bases, leaving 13 bases between the germline ends. CDR3 size: 13 residues. The CDR3 region has the DNA TGCGCCAGCAGGAAGGATTCGAGGGAGACCCAGTACTTC. Its translation: CASRKDSRETQYF.

The chain uses TRBV27 and TRBJ1-6; unclear D gene. CDR3 length: 12 amino acids. Germline CDR1 MNHEY, CDR2 SMNVEV (reference sequence). V lost 3 bases to trimming and J lost 7 bases, with 4 bases between them. The CDR3 loop reads CASSFGNSPLHF. The DNA of the CDR3 is TGTGCCAGCAGTTTCGGGAATTCACCCCTCCACTTT.

V and J are TRBV10-3 and TRBJ2-4; 8 bases align to TRBD1. Germline CDR1 reads ENHRY; CDR2 reads SYGVKD. The length of the CDR3 is 12 residues. Losses at the gene ends were 11 bases for V and 5 bases for J; bases not matched to a gene: 5. The CDR3, as DNA: TGTGCCGCACAGGGGGACGAAAACATTCAGTACTTC. This codes for CAAQGDENIQYF.

The chain combines TRBV5-4 with TRBJ2-1; 8 bases map to TRBD2. The germline V gene encodes CDR1 SGHNT and CDR2 YYREEE (reference sequence). Losses at the gene ends were 1 base for V and 0 bases for J; bases not matched to a gene: 0. The CDR3 runs to 15 residues. The CDR3 DNA follows: TGTGCCAGCAGCTTGCGGGGGGGCTCCTACAATGAGCAGTTCTTC. This encodes CASSLRGGSYNEQFF.

CDR3 residues: CASSLLAGKQPQHF. In nucleotides, the CDR3 is TGTGCCAGCAGTTTATTGGCAGGGAAGCAGCCCCAGCATTTT. The V call is TRBV27, the J call TRBJ1-5, with D possibly matching TRBD1 (5 bases). The CDR3 is made up of 14 amino acids. V gave up 1 base and J gave up 7 bases, with 11 bases separating them. Germline CDR1 MNHEY, CDR2 SMNVEV (reference sequence).

The chain is built from TRBV9 and TRBJ2-6; D is uncertain. The CDR3 consists of 17 residues. Trimming removed 0 bases at V and 2 bases at J, with 12 bases between. Germline V gene lookup returns CDR1 SGDLS and CDR2 YYNGEE. The CDR3, as DNA: TGTGCCAGCAGCGTAGCGTCAGGTGCTACTGGGGCCAACGTCCTGACTTTC. It codes for CASSVASGATGANVLTF.

This rearrangement joins TRBV5-4 to TRBJ1-2; D is perhaps TRBD1 (5 bases). The CDR3 runs to 15 residues. Trimming took off 1 base at V and 3 bases at J, with 13 bases between the two ends. The germline V gene has CDR1 SGHNT and CDR2 YYREEE (reference sequence). As DNA, the CDR3 is TGTGCCAGCAGCTTGTTCGGGGGGTTGGACTATGGCTACACCTTC. Translated: CASSLFGGLDYGYTF.

A few counts support this clone. The chain has TRBV11-1 and TRBJ2-7; 7 nucleotides align to TRBD2. Per the germline V gene, CDR1 is SGHAT and CDR2 is FQDESV (reference sequence). Trimming at V came to 5 bases and at J to 1 base, leaving 8 bases not matched to a gene. This CDR3 region has 15 residues. The CDR3 sequence is CASSPREGLSYEQYF. As DNA, the CDR3 is TGTGCCAGCAGCCCTAGGGAGGGGCTGTCCTACGAGCAGTACTTC.

The CDR3 sequence is CASSGWQFTEKLFF. The CDR3 DNA sequence: TGTGCCAGCAGTGGTTGGCAGTTTACTGAAAAACTGTTTTTT. The chain joins TRBV6-1 to TRBJ1-4; no reliable D call. Per germline, CDR1 MNHNS and CDR2 SASEGT. Between the trimmed V and J ends, which lost 4 bases and 7 bases, there was a span of 13 bases. The CDR3 has 14 residues.

The chain carries TRBV7-9 and TRBJ1-5, with a possible D match to TRBD1 (5 bases). Germline lookup yields CDR1 SEHNR and CDR2 FQNEAQ (reference sequence). Trimming pared 1 base from V and 4 bases from J, leaving 11 bases between. The CDR3 runs to 15 residues. CDR3 loop: CASSLGQGRNQPQHF. Written as DNA, the CDR3 is TGTGCCAGCAGCTTAGGCCAGGGAAGGAATCAGCCCCAGCATTTT.